This entry lists 21 T cell receptor beta chains sequenced from one sample in a study of blood T cell repertoires in COVID-19. The method was immunoSEQ multiplex PCR; TCRdb's version includes in-frame clones alone and lacks a portion of them. This table has over 250,000 clones, roughly 89% appearing once. Material for sequencing was peripheral blood. These receptors were collected from a middle-aged man with acute or convalescent COVID-19.

The genes are TRBV7-9 and TRBJ2-2, with TRBD1 matching over 10 bases. CDR3 size: 16 residues. Germline CDR1 and CDR2: SEHNR and FQNEAQ (reference sequence). V was clipped by 5 bases and J by 5 bases; unmatched bases: 8. CDR3 nucleotides: TGTGCCAGCAGCCAGATGACAGGGGGCTGGACCGGGGAGCTGTTTTTT. Translating it yields CASSQMTGGWTGELFF.

The chain employs TRBV30 and TRBJ1-1; D is unresolved. The CDR3 has 15 amino acids. With 2 bases removed from V and 5 bases from J, the gap between germline ends came to 18 bases. The germline V gene has CDR1 GTSNPN and CDR2 SVGIG (reference sequence). The CDR3 nucleotides read TGTGCCTGGAGTCAATCCACCGGGCGCGGGACTGAAGCTTTCTTT. This codes for CAWSQSTGRGTEAFF.

This chain links TRBV9 with TRBJ1-4; no clear D gene. The V and J ends lost 4 bases and 2 bases respectively, with 12 bases between them. The CDR3 length is 15 residues. Germline assignment: CDR1 SGDLS and CDR2 YYNGEE. The CDR3 region has the DNA TGTGCCAGCAGCCAGAACGGGGTGACTAATGAAAAACTGTTTTTT. Its translation: CASSQNGVTNEKLFF.

This sequence joins TRBV7-6 and TRBJ2-7; 7 bases align to TRBD1. CDR3 size: 18 residues. Germline V gene sequence: CDR1 SGHVS, CDR2 FNYEAQ. J lost 2 bases, V lost 1 base, and 14 bases had no gene match. The CDR3 loop reads CASSLEPPDRSFAYEQYF. CDR3 nucleotides: TGTGCCAGCAGCTTAGAACCCCCGGACAGGTCGTTCGCCTACGAGCAGTACTTC.

The chain recombines TRBV5-6 with TRBJ2-3; 8 nucleotides match TRBD1. Germline V CDR1 and CDR2: SGHDT, YYEEEE. This CDR3 comprises 14 residues. After removal of 2 bases from V and 5 bases from J, the junction contained 4 bases not matched to a gene. The CDR3 bases are TGTGCCAGCAGCTTAGGACAGGGTAGAGATACGCAGTATTTT. This gives the protein CASSLGQGRDTQYF.

The genes are TRBV3-1 (or the pseudogene TRBV3-2) and TRBJ1-1, with D possibly TRBD1 on 6 matching bases. This CDR3 contains 13 residues. Trimming stripped 5 bases from V and 6 bases from J, with 13 bases between. CDR1 and CDR2 (germline): LGHDT, YNNKEL (reference sequence). The DNA of the CDR3 is TGTGCCAGCAGCAGGCGGGGGGCCGCTGAAGCTTTCTTT. Its protein is CASSRRGAAEAFF.

The sample holds a few counts of this clone. The rearrangement joins TRBV5-1 to TRBJ1-2; 8 bases line up with TRBD1. Losses at the gene ends were 1 base for V and 6 bases for J; bases not matched to a gene: 8. This CDR3 contains 15 residues. Germline loops: CDR1 SGHRS, CDR2 YFSETQ. The CDR3 here is CASSLIDRGIDGYTF. In DNA form, the CDR3 reads TGCGCCAGCAGCTTGATTGACAGGGGAATCGATGGCTACACCTTC.

Only one count was recorded for this clone. J is TRBJ1-1 and V is TRBV4-1, with D possibly being TRBD1 (5 bases). Trimming shortened V by 0 bases and J by 4 bases, and 15 bases separated the two germline ends. This CDR3 has 16 residues. The germline gives CDR1 MGHRA, CDR2 YSYEKL. CDR3 amino acids: CASSQEVVGHITEAFF. Written as DNA, the CDR3 is TGCGCCAGCAGCCAAGAGGTTGTAGGACATATCACTGAAGCTTTCTTT.

The CDR3 region has the DNA TGTGCCAGCAGCCCCTGGCTAGCGGGGGAGGCTAGCACAGATACGCAGTATTTT. Its translation: CASSPWLAGEASTDTQYF. The chain links TRBV7-9 to TRBJ2-3; 10 bases align to TRBD2. J gave up 0 bases and V 5 bases, and 11 bases lay outside the gene matches. From germline, CDR1 is SEHNR and CDR2 FQNEAQ (reference sequence). This CDR3 comprises 18 residues.

The chain combines TRBV3-1 (or the pseudogene TRBV3-2) with TRBJ1-2, with 7 bases matching TRBD1. Trimming at V came to 4 bases and at J to 4 bases, leaving 12 bases not matched to a gene. This CDR3 is built from 16 residues. The V gene's germline CDR1 is LGHDT and CDR2 YNNKEL (reference sequence). The CDR3, as DNA: TGTGCCAGCAGCCCACTAGGGGGACAGACTCTCTATGGCTACACCTTC. Protein: CASSPLGGQTLYGYTF.

CDR3 amino acids: CASNTPGQGTLETQYF. The CDR3 DNA follows: TGTGCCTCAAATACCCCGGGACAGGGTACATTAGAGACCCAGTACTTC. This chain connects TRBV19 to TRBJ2-5, with 9 bases aligning to TRBD1. V gave up 11 bases and J gave up 4 bases; unmatched junction bases: 17. Germline CDR1 and CDR2: LNHDA and SQIVND (reference sequence). The CDR3 covers 16 residues.

V and J are TRBV6-5 and TRBJ2-5; perhaps TRBD2 as D (6 bases). Trimming left V 7 bases short and J 6 bases short, with 15 bases between. The CDR3 loop spans 13 amino acids. Germline CDR1 reads MNHEY; CDR2 reads SVGAGI. Written as DNA, the CDR3 is TGTGCCAGCATGCCGGCGGGGCGGCAGACCCAGTACTTC. The encoded protein is CASMPAGRQTQYF.

This clone occurred once. The CDR3 bases are TGTGCCAGCAGCTTGAGGGGCCTCAGGGACACTGAAGCTTTCTTT. Protein product: CASSLRGLRDTEAFF. V is TRBV5-5 and J is TRBJ1-1, with D tentatively TRBD1 (5 bases). Trimming pared 1 base from V and 3 bases from J, leaving 13 bases between. Germline V gene data show CDR1 as SGHKS and CDR2 as YYEKEE (reference sequence). This CDR3 region has 15 residues.

This chain uses TRBV7-9 with TRBJ2-3; TRBD1 matches 9 bases. V shed 7 bases, J shed 0 bases, and the junction held 20 bases outside the gene matches. This CDR3 has 20 amino acids. Looked up from germline, CDR1 is SEHNR and CDR2 is FQNEAQ (reference sequence). CDR3 sequence (DNA): TGTGCCAGCACCTCTGATACAGCCGGGACAGGGAGGAGCAGCACAGATACGCAGTATTTT. Translation gives CASTSDTAGTGRSSTDTQYF. The whole variable domain, remainder taken from reference TRBV7-9 and TRBJ2-3, is DTGVSQNPRHKITKRGQNVTFRCDPISEHNRLYWYRQTLGQGPEFLTYFQNEAQLEKSRLLSDRFSAERPKGSFSTLEIQRTEQGDSAMYLCASTSDTAGTGRSSTDTQYFGPGTRLTVL.

This clone was observed a single time. This chain joins TRBV7-8 and TRBJ1-2; D call uncertain. Germline CDR1 and CDR2: SGHVS and FQNEAQ. Trimming removed 4 bases at V and 8 bases at J, with 23 bases between. The CDR3 contains 16 residues. The CDR3: CASSSEVRVVSRGYTF. CDR3 in DNA: TGTGCCAGCAGCTCCGAGGTGCGTGTAGTATCACGCGGCTACACCTTC.

This CDR3 reads CATSRDGRGRDSPLHF. The DNA of the CDR3 is TGTGCCACCAGCAGAGATGGTCGTGGGCGGGACTCACCCCTCCACTTT. The V call is TRBV15, the J call TRBJ1-6, with D possibly matching TRBD1 (5 bases). Trimming removed 0 bases from V and 10 bases from J, with 16 bases in between. Germline lookup yields CDR1 LNHNV and CDR2 YYDKDF (reference sequence). The CDR3 runs 16 residues.

This sequence joins TRBV11-2 and TRBJ2-1; D is possibly TRBD2 (5 bases). CDR3 length equals 16 residues. V lost 2 bases and J 2 bases, leaving 13 bases between the germline ends. Per the germline V gene, CDR1 is SGHAT and CDR2 is FQNNGV. The CDR3 sequence is CASSLSALAPYNEQFF. The CDR3 nucleotides read TGTGCCAGCAGCTTATCCGCCCTAGCTCCCTACAATGAGCAGTTCTTC.

The chain links TRBV6-1 to TRBJ1-5; 7 bases are shared with TRBD1. V trimming: 3 bases; J trimming: 3 bases; junction bases outside the gene matches: 5. Germline V gene data show CDR1 as MNHNS and CDR2 as SASEGT. This CDR3 spans 15 amino acids. CDR3 amino acids: CASSDQTGVNQPQHF. CDR3 bases: TGTGCCAGCAGTGACCAAACAGGGGTCAATCAGCCCCAGCATTTT.

The chain carries TRBV3-1 (or the pseudogene TRBV3-2) and TRBJ1-1; D gene uncertain. This CDR3 region has 13 residues. V was pared by 5 bases and J by 2 bases, with 9 bases between. Germline V gives CDR1 LGHDT, CDR2 YNNKEL (reference sequence). The CDR3 nucleotides are TGTGCCAGCAGCTCTAGTCTCAACACTGAAGCTTTCTTT. Residues: CASSSSLNTEAFF.

Concerning this clone itself: This may be a read error, as it is one base from a much larger clone. The chain has TRBV6-5 and TRBJ2-1, with TRBD1 identical over 7 bases. V lost 8 bases and J lost 0; bases outside the gene matches: 1. CDR3 size: 13 residues. In germline, CDR1 is MNHEY, CDR2 SVGAGI. DNA for the CDR3: TGTGCCAGCGGACAGGTCTCCTACAATGAGCAGTTCTTC. This encodes CASGQVSYNEQFF.

The rearrangement uses TRBV7-6 and TRBJ1-4; TRBD1 agrees at 8 bases. The V gene end was trimmed by 3 bases and the J gene end by 8 bases; junction bases not matched to a gene: 2. Per germline, CDR1 SGHVS and CDR2 FNYEAQ. This CDR3 contains 13 residues. The CDR3 here is CASSLGDREKLFF. The DNA for the CDR3 is TGTGCCAGCAGCTTGGGGGACAGGGAAAAACTGTTTTTT.